What follows is one TCR beta chain and its context. What it binds is unknown. This sample was taken from a study of cytomegalovirus exposure and HLA in healthy donors. General study results and limits: Researchers counted 164 TCR beta chains as cytomegalovirus-associated.

The CDR3 has 15 residues. Germline CDR1 SGHRS, CDR2 YFSETQ. V was shortened by 1 base and J by 0 bases, with 7 bases between the two germline ends. The table came from immunoSEQ multiplex PCR; TCRdb's copy has only in-frame clones and leaves some out. Altogether 110,000 to 150,000 clones are present, just over 85% being singletons, with the ten largest covering around 8%. This clonotype was obtained from a woman under 30 in good health and CMV-seropositive. Sample: PBMCs. The chain has TRBV5-1 and TRBJ2-2; TRBD1 is a possible D gene (5 bases). This CDR3 reads CASSLQGSNTGELFF. In nucleotides, the CDR3 is TGCGCCAGCAGCTTGCAGGGATCGAACACCGGGGAGCTGTTTTTT.